The 23 T cell receptor beta chains given below trace back to one sample, sequenced in a study of cytomegalovirus exposure and HLA in healthy donors. PCR was performed using 60 Vbeta and 13 Jbeta primers. The assay was immunoSEQ multiplex PCR, and TCRdb's table has in-frame clones only and misses some. The sample has about 150,000 clones; around 75% are singletons. Sequenced material: PBMCs. The receptors come from a man aged 30 to 39 in good health and CMV-seropositive.

This chain joins TRBV9 and TRBJ1-5, with D perhaps TRBD1 (6 bases). From germline, CDR1 is SGDLS and CDR2 YYNGEE. The ends were cut back, 2 bases at V and 0 bases at J, with 9 bases in the middle. There are 15 residues in the CDR3. The DNA for the CDR3 is TGTGCCAGCAGCGTGACAGGATATAGCAATCAGCCCCAGCATTTT. Its translation is CASSVTGYSNQPQHF.

This chain connects TRBV15 to TRBJ2-3; TRBD2 might be the D (5 bases). The CDR3 covers 12 residues. Trimming removed 4 bases at V and 6 bases at J, with 8 bases between. Germline assignment: CDR1 LNHNV and CDR2 YYDKDF (reference sequence). CDR3 coding DNA: TGTGCCACCAGCAAGAGAGGGGATACGCAGTATTTT. It yields the protein CATSKRGDTQYF.

The rearrangement joins TRBV30 to TRBJ2-1, with TRBD2 matching over 9 bases. From germline, CDR1 is GTSNPN and CDR2 SVGIG (reference sequence). This CDR3 has 16 amino acids. The V and J ends lost 2 bases and 8 bases, in that order; junction bases with no gene match: 13. This CDR3 reads CAWSQLAGELPDEQFF. CDR3 nucleotides: TGTGCCTGGAGTCAGTTAGCGGGAGAATTGCCGGATGAGCAGTTCTTC.

The chain is built from TRBV9 and TRBJ2-1; possibly TRBD2 for D (6 bases). V gave up 0 bases and J gave up 5 bases, with 15 bases separating them. CDR3 size: 16 residues. Germline lookup yields CDR1 SGDLS and CDR2 YYNGEE. The CDR3 region has the DNA TGTGCCAGCAGCGTAGCAGGTGGGACTTACGACAATGAGCAGTTCTTC. Amino acid sequence: CASSVAGGTYDNEQFF.

The V and J genes are TRBV4-1 and TRBJ1-1, with D possibly matching TRBD1 (5 bases). The CDR3 has 15 residues. CDR1 MGHRA and CDR2 YSYEKL come from the germline V gene. Trimming left V 0 bases short and J 7 bases short, with 15 bases between. The CDR3 DNA follows: TGCGCCAGCAGCCAAGATCCTTTGGGGGAGGTTGAAGCTTTCTTT. This sequence encodes CASSQDPLGEVEAFF.

The CDR3 bases are TGTGCCTGGAGTTCACATATGAACACTGAAGCTTTCTTT. It specifies CAWSSHMNTEAFF. V gene TRBV30 combines with J gene TRBJ1-1; D remains ambiguous. The germline V gene has CDR1 GTSNPN and CDR2 SVGIG (reference sequence). The CDR3 totals 13 residues. Trimming removed 2 bases at V and 0 bases at J, with 7 bases between.

The chain has TRBV4-1 and TRBJ2-1; D gene unclear. Germline CDR1 reads MGHRA; CDR2 reads YSYEKL. The CDR3 is made up of 17 amino acids. Between the trimmed V and J ends, which lost 0 bases and 2 bases, there was a span of 14 bases. For the CDR3, the DNA is TGCGCCAGCAGCCAAGATCGAACAATGATACCCTACAATGAGCAGTTCTTC. Translating gives CASSQDRTMIPYNEQFF.

On this clone itself: Different DNA sequences within this sample yield the same CDR3. The chain is built from TRBV4-1 and TRBJ1-4, with a weak D call TRBD1 (5 bases). The germline V gene encodes CDR1 MGHRA and CDR2 YSYEKL. There are 13 residues in the CDR3. The V and J ends lost 1 base and 7 bases respectively, with 7 bases between them. The CDR3 loop is CASSQVQGEKLFF. The CDR3 DNA sequence: TGCGCCAGCAGCCAAGTGCAGGGTGAAAAACTGTTTTTT.

CDR3 nucleotides: TGTGCCAGCACACCCTGGGAGAACTATGGCTACACCTTC. Residues: CASTPWENYGYTF. The chain uses TRBV5-4 and TRBJ1-2; no definite D call. The CDR3 length is 13 residues. V was cut by 6 bases and J by 2 bases, with 11 bases left in between. Germline V gene data show CDR1 as SGHNT and CDR2 as YYREEE (reference sequence).

This clone is a singleton in its sample. The J gene is TRBJ2-7, the V gene TRBV5-6; TRBD2 agrees at 9 bases. This CDR3 has 13 residues. The V gene's germline CDR1 is SGHDT and CDR2 YYEEEE. The trim removed 9 bases at V and 2 bases at J, leaving 6 bases unmatched. CDR3 DNA: TGTGCCACCATCAAGCGGGGGGCCTACGAGCAGTACTTC. This gives the protein CATIKRGAYEQYF.

The chain employs TRBV29-1 and TRBJ2-1, with D tentatively TRBD1 (6 bases). This CDR3 contains 12 residues. Trimming removed 7 bases at V and 6 bases at J, with 13 bases between. CDR1 and CDR2 from the germline V gene are SQVTM and ANQGSEA. CDR3 amino acids: CSAGQPLNEQFF. The CDR3 DNA follows: TGCAGCGCGGGACAACCTCTCAATGAGCAGTTCTTC.

Only one count was recorded for this clone. The chain links TRBV6-5 to TRBJ1-6, with TRBD1 matching over 7 bases. The junction had 4 bases not matched to a gene; V was cut back by 2 bases and J by 9 bases. The V gene's germline CDR1 is MNHEY and CDR2 SVGAGI. The CDR3 is 14 amino acids. The DNA of the CDR3 is TGTGCCAGCAGTTACAACAGGGGCGGTTCACCCCTCCACTTT. Protein sequence: CASSYNRGGSPLHF.

The chain links TRBV18 to TRBJ1-2, with D possibly matching TRBD1 (5 bases). CDR1 is KGHSH, CDR2 LQKENI, per germline. With 3 bases removed from V and 8 bases from J, the gap between germline ends came to 16 bases. The CDR3 spans 14 residues. This CDR3 is CASSPDSDSVGYTF. In DNA, the CDR3 is TGTGCCAGCTCACCCGATTCCGACAGCGTCGGCTACACCTTC. The variable domain in full, completed from reference TRBV18 and TRBJ1-2, reads NAGVMQNPRHLVRRRGQEARLRCSPMKGHSHVYWYRQLPEEGLKFMVYLQKENIIDESGMPKERFSAEFPKEGPSILRIQQVVRGDSAAYFCASSPDSDSVGYTFGSGTRLTVV.

This chain links TRBV7-3 with TRBJ2-3; D unresolved. CDR3 length equals 13 residues. The V end lost 8 bases, the J end lost 1 base, and 10 bases lay between the germline ends. Germline CDR1 reads SGHTA; CDR2 reads FQGTGA. The CDR3 loop is CASGSRGTDTQYF. The CDR3 DNA reads as TGTGCCAGCGGCAGCCGGGGCACAGATACGCAGTATTTT.

The rearrangement joins TRBV7-2 to TRBJ2-1; D is possibly TRBD1 (6 bases). CDR1 SGHTA and CDR2 FQGNSA come from the germline V gene. The V gene lost 4 bases and the J gene lost 0 bases, with 16 bases spanning the gap. This CDR3 is built from 17 residues. The CDR3: CASSSQGGPNSYNEQFF. CDR3 sequence (DNA): TGTGCCAGCAGCTCCCAAGGGGGACCTAACTCCTACAATGAGCAGTTCTTC. Looking up the rest from reference TRBV7-2 and TRBJ2-1 gives the full variable domain: GAGVSQSPSNKVTEKGKDVELRCDPISGHTALYWYRQSLGQGLEFLIYFQGNSAPDKSGLPSDRFSAERTGGSVSTLTIQRTQQEDSAVYLCASSSQGGPNSYNEQFFGPGTRLTVL.

The J gene is TRBJ1-2, the V gene TRBV9; possibly TRBD1 for D (5 bases). The CDR3 runs to 14 residues. Trimming pared 7 bases from V and 0 bases from J, leaving 13 bases between. CDR1 is SGDLS and CDR2 is YYNGEE in the germline V gene. The CDR3 DNA reads TGTGCCAGCTCCCAGGCAGGGTCTAACTATGGCTACACCTTC. Translated, it gives CASSQAGSNYGYTF.

Only a few counts were recorded for this clone. This chain links TRBV15 with TRBJ2-2; 7 bases are a match to TRBD1. The V and J ends lost 1 base and 5 bases, in that order; junction bases with no gene match: 10. Germline CDR1 is LNHNV and CDR2 is YYDKDF (reference sequence). The length of the CDR3 is 17 residues. The DNA of the CDR3 is TGTGCCACCAGCAGAGCCCCACTGACAGGGAAAACCGGGGAGCTGTTTTTT. Translated, it gives CATSRAPLTGKTGELFF.

The J gene is TRBJ2-1, the V gene TRBV4-1, with 9 bases matching TRBD2. V shed 0 bases and J 5 bases; nucleotides not matched to a gene: 5. The CDR3 covers 16 residues. Germline V gene sequence: CDR1 MGHRA, CDR2 YSYEKL. As DNA, the CDR3 is TGCGCCAGCAGCCAAGACTGGGCGGGGGGGAACAATGAGCAGTTCTTC. Its translation is CASSQDWAGGNNEQFF.

The chain has TRBV11-2 and TRBJ1-1; no definite D call. The CDR3 is made up of 14 amino acids. The germline V gene encodes CDR1 SGHAT and CDR2 FQNNGV. V was clipped by 2 bases and J by 6 bases, with 13 bases between them. CDR3 region: CASSLPATVAEAFF. For the CDR3, the DNA is TGTGCCAGCAGCTTACCTGCTACGGTGGCTGAAGCTTTCTTT.

The V gene is TRBV28, the J gene TRBJ2-7; TRBD2 matches 7 bases. This CDR3 spans 14 amino acids. Germline V gives CDR1 MDHEN, CDR2 SYDVKM. With 7 bases clipped from V and 5 bases from J, the junction kept 11 bases outside the gene matches. The CDR3 DNA reads TGTGCCAGCACCTTGGACGGGAGGATAAACGAGCAGTACTTC. It yields the protein CASTLDGRINEQYF.

The sample holds a few counts of this clone. The chain couples TRBV7-7 to TRBJ2-5, with 10 bases lining up with TRBD1. The DNA matches TRBJ2-7 better at its end, which makes the J call doubtful. Germline CDR1 SSHAT, CDR2 FNYEAQ (reference sequence). The CDR3 is 13 amino acids. The DNA of the CDR3 is TGTGCCAGCAGCTCGGACAGGGGGAACGAGCAGTACTTC. This encodes CASSSDRGNEQYF.

This clone showed up just once. The chain has TRBV4-2 and TRBJ1-6, with TRBD1 as a possible D gene (5 bases). The germline V gene has CDR1 LGHNA and CDR2 YNFKEQ. The CDR3 contains 16 residues. V was trimmed by 1 base and J by 4 bases, leaving 11 bases between them. The DNA for the CDR3 is TGTGCCAGCAGCCAAGGATGGGGGGAATATAATTCACCCCTCCACTTT. The encoded protein is CASSQGWGEYNSPLHF.

The chain is built from TRBV29-1 and TRBJ2-7; the D is unclear. Trimming cost V 2 bases and J 3 bases, with 8 bases left between them. The CDR3 is made up of 12 amino acids. CDR1 is SQVTM and CDR2 is ANQGSEA in the germline V gene. As DNA, the CDR3 is TGCAGCGTTGAACTTCCGGGCTACGAGCAGTACTTC. This gives the protein CSVELPGYEQYF.